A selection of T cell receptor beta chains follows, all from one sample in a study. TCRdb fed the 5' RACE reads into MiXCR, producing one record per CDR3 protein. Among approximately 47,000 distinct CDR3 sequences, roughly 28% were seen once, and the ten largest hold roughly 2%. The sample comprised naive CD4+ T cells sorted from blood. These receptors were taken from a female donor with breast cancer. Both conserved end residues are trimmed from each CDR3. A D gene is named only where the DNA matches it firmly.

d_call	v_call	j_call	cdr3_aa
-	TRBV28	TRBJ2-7	ASSLSGGERQY
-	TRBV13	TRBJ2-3	ASSLRRGDTQY
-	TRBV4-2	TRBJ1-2	ASSQDPGSDGYT
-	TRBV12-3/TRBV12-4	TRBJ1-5	AGRRDGDNQPQH
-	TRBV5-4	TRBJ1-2	ASSSPGTDVNYGYT
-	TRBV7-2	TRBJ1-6	ASSLAISPLH
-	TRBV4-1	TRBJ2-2	ASSQGYIISTGELF
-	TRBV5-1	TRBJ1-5	ASSLGGRDQPQH
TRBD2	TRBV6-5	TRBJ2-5	ASSYSRGGETQY
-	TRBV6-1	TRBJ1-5	ASSERAVRESNQPQH
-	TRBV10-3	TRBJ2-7	AIARRASDYEQY
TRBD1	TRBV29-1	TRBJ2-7	SVSQGHPYEQH
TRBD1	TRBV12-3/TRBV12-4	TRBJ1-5	ASSPMDRYSNQPQH
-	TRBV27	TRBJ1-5	ASKQYSNQPQH
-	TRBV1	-	TSSRGLGRDTQH
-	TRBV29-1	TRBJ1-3	SVEDYGGSGNTMY
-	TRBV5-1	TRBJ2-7	ASSLAFDTAYEQY
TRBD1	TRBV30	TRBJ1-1	AWTRTGMAF
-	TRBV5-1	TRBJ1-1	ASSLNGENTEAF
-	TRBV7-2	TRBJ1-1	ASSSPYRVVNTEAF
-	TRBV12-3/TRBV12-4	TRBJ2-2	ASSLKGNGELF
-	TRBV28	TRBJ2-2	ASSSSREVVF
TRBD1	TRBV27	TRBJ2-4	ASSPTGGLGKNIQY
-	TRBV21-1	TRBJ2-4	ASSTRTGPLAKNIQY
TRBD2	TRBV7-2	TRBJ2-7	ASTPGRLAGGFYEQY
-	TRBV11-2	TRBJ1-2	ASSLSVRSYGYT
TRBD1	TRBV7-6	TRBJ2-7	ASSRSAVTGASAYEQY
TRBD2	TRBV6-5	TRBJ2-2	ASSSRQLSGGRPGELF
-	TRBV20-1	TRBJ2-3	SARARGGLTDTQY
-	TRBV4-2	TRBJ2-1	ASSQDDEQF
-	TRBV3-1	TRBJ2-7	ASSQDRQSYEQY
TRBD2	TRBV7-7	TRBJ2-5	ASSLTPGGLHPETQY
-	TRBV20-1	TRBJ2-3	SASILSTDTQY
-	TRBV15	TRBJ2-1	ATSRVGGNEQF
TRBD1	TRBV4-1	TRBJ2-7	ASSQVGTGDYEQY
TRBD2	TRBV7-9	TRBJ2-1	ASSLQGTRHDEQF
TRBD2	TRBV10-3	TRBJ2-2	AIWDYSKTGELF
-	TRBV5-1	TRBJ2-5	TSSLVGFQETQY
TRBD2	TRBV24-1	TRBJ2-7	ATSDFKGTSGKSLDEQY
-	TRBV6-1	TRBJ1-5	ASSERPEQPQH
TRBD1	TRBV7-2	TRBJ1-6	ASSRDRGNSPLH
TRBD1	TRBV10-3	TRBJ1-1	AISPRDRVNTEAF
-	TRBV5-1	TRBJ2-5	ASRATPEETQY
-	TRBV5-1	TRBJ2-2	ASSRSYFNRGANTGELF
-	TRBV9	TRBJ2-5	ASSSSWGTQY
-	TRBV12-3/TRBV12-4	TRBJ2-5	ASSSAARQETQY
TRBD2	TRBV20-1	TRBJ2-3	SAEPTSGRTDTQY